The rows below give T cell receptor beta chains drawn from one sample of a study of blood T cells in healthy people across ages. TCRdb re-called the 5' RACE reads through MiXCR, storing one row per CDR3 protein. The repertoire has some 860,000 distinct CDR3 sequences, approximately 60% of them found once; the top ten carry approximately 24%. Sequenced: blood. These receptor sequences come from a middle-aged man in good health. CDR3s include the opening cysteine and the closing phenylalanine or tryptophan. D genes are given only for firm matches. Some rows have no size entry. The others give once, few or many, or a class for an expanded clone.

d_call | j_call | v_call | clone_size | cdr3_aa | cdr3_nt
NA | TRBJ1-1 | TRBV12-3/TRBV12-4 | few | CASNGELGTEAFF | TGTGCCAGCAATGGGGAGTTGGGCACTGAAGCTTTCTTT
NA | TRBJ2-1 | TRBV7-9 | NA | CASSLGQETNEQFF | TGTGCCAGCAGCTTAGGACAGGAAACCAATGAGCAGTTCTTC
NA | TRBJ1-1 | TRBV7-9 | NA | CASSPFSMEAFF | TGTGCCAGCAGCCCCTTTAGTATGGAAGCTTTCTTT
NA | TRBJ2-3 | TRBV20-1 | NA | CSARDLRIPDTQYF | TGCAGTGCTAGAGATCTTAGGATTCCAGATACGCAGTATTTT
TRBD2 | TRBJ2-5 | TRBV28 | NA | CATILAGGPGTQYF | TGTGCCACTATACTAGCGGGGGGTCCGGGGACCCAGTACTTC
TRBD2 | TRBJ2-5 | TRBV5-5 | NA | CASSLLAEEREYF | TGTGCCAGCAGCTTGCTAGCGGAGGAGCGGGAGTACTTC
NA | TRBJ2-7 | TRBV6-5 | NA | CASSSQAGTPYEQYF | TGTGCCAGCAGTTCCCAAGCCGGGACCCCCTACGAGCAGTACTTC
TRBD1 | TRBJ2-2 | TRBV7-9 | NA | CASSHTGTGSGELFF | TGCGCCAGCAGCCATACCGGGACAGGGAGCGGGGAGCTGTTTTTT
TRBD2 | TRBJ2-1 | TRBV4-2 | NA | CASSQDPSWTSGSYEQFF | TGTGCCAGCAGCCAAGATCCGTCGTGGACTAGCGGGAGTTATGAGCAGTTCTTC
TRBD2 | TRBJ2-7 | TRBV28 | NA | CALQRAGVNEQYF | TGTGCGCTTCAAAGAGCGGGAGTTAACGAGCAGTACTTC
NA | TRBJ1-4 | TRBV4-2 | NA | CASGRGATNEKLFF | TGTGCCAGCGGACGGGGGGCGACTAATGAAAAACTGTTTTTT
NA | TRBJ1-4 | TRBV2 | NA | CASSFSKFVGTSNEKLFF | TGTGCCAGCAGTTTTTCGAAGTTTGTTGGGACATCTAATGAAAAACTGTTTTTT
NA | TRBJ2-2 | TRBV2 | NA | CASSEEQPLYTGELFF | TGTGCCAGCAGTGAAGAGCAGCCTCTATACACCGGGGAGCTGTTTTTT
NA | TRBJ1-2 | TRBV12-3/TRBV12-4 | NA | CASSPTKYGYTF | TGTGCCAGCAGTCCCACTAAGTATGGCTACACCTTC
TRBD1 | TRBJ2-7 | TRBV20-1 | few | CSARDPGTGPYEQYF | TGCAGTGCTAGAGATCCTGGGACAGGTCCCTACGAGCAGTACTTC
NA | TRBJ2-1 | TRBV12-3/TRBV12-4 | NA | CASSGQLNEQFF | TGTGCCAGCAGTGGACAGCTCAATGAGCAGTTCTTC
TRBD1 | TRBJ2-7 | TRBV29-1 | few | CSVEGTGGDEQYF | TGCAGCGTTGAAGGGACAGGGGGCGACGAGCAGTACTTC
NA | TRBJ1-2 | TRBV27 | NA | CASSLSWGIGYGYTF | TGTGCCAGCAGTTTATCGTGGGGGATCGGCTATGGCTACACCTTC
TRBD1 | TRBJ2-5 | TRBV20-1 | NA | CSARGDRGRETQYF | TGCAGTGCTAGAGGAGACAGGGGACGGGAGACCCAGTACTTC
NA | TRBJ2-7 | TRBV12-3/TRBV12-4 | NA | CASSPRHRRNEQYF | TGTGCCAGCAGCCCACGACATAGAAGAAACGAGCAGTACTTC
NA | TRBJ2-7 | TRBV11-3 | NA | CASSLRYSYEQYF | TGTGCCAGCAGCTTGAGATATTCCTACGAGCAGTACTTC
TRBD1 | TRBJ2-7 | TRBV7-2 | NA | CASSLSVLTGGIYEQYF | TGTGCCAGCAGCTTATCGGTCCTCACAGGGGGGATCTACGAGCAGTACTTC
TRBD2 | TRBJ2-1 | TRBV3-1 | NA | CASSQDRLAGVYNEQFF | TGTGCCAGCAGCCAAGATCGGCTAGCGGGGGTCTACAATGAGCAGTTCTTC
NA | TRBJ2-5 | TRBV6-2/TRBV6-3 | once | CASSQWLSGTDAIPTQYF | TGTGCCAGCAGTCAATGGCTCTCCGGGACTGACGCCATTCCGACCCAGTACTTC
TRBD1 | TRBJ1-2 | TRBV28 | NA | CASSPVDRDYGYTF | TGTGCCAGCAGTCCGGTCGACAGGGACTATGGCTACACCTTC
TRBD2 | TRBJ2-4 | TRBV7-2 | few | CASSPRTSVNKNIQYF | TGTGCCAGCAGCCCCCGGACTAGCGTGAACAAAAACATTCAGTACTTC
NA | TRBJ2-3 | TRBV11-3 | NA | CASSRDRIIADTQYF | TGTGCCAGCAGCCGGGACCGCATTATCGCAGATACGCAGTATTTT
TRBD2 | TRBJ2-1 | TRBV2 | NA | CASSEVMPGLASFGQFF | TGTGCCAGCAGTGAAGTCATGCCGGGACTAGCGTCCTTTGGGCAGTTCTTC
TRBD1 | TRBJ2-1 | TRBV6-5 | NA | CASSLDRVVTYNEQFF | TGTGCCAGCAGCCTGGACAGGGTGGTGACCTACAATGAGCAGTTCTTC